This T cell receptor beta chain was observed in a study of T-cell memory formation after mild COVID-19. TCRdb itself ran the 5' RACE reads through MiXCR, one entry per CDR3 protein. The table includes 150,000 to 200,000 distinct CDR3 sequences, 20% to 25% detected once. On this clonotype itself: Its antigen is unknown.

After removal of 3 bases from V and 5 bases from J, the junction contained 4 bases not matched to a gene. The CDR3 extends over 14 amino acids. Regarding the study as a whole: Confirmation of SARS-CoV-2 specificity was lacking for second-wave clones peaking day 37. Clones that shrank (day 15 to 85) were balanced CD4/CD8, whereas later expanders leaned CD4+. Prior to infection, memory already included some responding clones, suggesting cross-reactive memory joined.

V is TRBV12-3 or TRBV12-4 and J is TRBJ2-1; 7 bases fit TRBD2. The sequenced sample consisted of PBMCs or a T cell subset sorted from them (not recorded which). The TCR was taken from an adult woman who had mild COVID-19 (a few samples of this study predate the infection). Cell type and time point are not known. CDR3 sequence (DNA): TGTGCCAGCAGTTTTGTGGGGGGGAACAATGAGCAGTTCTTC. It specifies CASSFVGGNNEQFF.